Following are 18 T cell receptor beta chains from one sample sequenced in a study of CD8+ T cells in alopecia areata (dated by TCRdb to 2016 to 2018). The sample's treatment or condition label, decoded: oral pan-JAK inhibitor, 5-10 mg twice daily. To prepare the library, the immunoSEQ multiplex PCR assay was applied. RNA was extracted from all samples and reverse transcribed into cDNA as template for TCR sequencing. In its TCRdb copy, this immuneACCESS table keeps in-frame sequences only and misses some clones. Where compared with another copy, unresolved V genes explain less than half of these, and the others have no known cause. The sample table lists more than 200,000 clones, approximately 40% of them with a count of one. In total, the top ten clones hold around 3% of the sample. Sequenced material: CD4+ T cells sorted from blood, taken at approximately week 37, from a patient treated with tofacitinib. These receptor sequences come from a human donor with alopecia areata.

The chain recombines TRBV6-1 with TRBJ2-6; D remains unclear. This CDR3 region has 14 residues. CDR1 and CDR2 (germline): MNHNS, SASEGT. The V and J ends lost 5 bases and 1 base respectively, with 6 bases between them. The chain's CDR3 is CASSPRSGANVLTF. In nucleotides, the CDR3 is TGTGCCAGCAGTCCAAGATCTGGGGCCAACGTCCTGACTTTC.

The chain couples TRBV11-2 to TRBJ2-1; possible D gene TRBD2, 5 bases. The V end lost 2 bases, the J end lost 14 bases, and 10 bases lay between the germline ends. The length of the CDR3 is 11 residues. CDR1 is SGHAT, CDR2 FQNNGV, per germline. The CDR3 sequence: CASSLQEVEFF. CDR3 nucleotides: TGTGCCAGCAGCTTACAGGAGGTTGAGTTCTTC. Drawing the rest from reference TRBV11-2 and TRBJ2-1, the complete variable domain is EAGVAQSPRYKIIEKRQSVAFWCNPISGHATLYWYQQILGQGPKLLIQFQNNGVVDDSQLPKDRFSAERLKGVDSTLKIQPAKLEDSAVYLCASSLQEVEFFGPGTRLTVL.

DNA of the CDR3: TGCGCCAGCAGCCAAGATCGAGCAGGGCTCTATGGCTACACCTTC. Amino acids: CASSQDRAGLYGYTF. This chain connects TRBV4-3 to TRBJ1-2, with D tentatively TRBD1 (5 bases). The length of the CDR3 is 15 residues. Germline V gene sequence: CDR1 LGHNA, CDR2 YSLEER. V lost 0 bases and J 4 bases, leaving 12 bases between the germline ends.

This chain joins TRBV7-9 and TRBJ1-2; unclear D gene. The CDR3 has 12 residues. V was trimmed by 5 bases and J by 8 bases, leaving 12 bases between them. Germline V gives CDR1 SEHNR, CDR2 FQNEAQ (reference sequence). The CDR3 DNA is TGTGCCAGCAGCATGGACGTCGGCGGCTACACCTTC. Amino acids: CASSMDVGGYTF.

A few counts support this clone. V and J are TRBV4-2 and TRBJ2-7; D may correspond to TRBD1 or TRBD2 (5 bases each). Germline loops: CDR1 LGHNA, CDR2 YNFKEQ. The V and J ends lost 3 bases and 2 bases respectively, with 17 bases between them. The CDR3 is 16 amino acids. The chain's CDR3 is CASSHYNRDPTYEQYF. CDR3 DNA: TGTGCCAGCAGCCACTATAACCGGGACCCAACCTACGAGCAGTACTTC.

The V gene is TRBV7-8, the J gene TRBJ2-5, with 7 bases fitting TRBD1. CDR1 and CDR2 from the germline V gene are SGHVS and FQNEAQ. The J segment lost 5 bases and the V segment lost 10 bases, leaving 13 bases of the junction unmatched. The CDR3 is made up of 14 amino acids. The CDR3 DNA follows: TGTGCCATAATTCACAGGGGTTTGACTGAGACCCAGTACTTC. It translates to CAIIHRGLTETQYF.

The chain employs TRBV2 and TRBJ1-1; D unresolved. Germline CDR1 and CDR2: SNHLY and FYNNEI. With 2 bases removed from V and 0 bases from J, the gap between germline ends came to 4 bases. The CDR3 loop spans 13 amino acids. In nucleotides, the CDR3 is TGTGCCAGCAGTGAACGGATGAACACTGAAGCTTTCTTT. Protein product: CASSERMNTEAFF. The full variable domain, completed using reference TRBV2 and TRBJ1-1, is EPEVTQTPSHQVTQMGQEVILRCVPISNHLYFYWYRQILGQKVEFLVSFYNNEISEKSEIFDDQFSVERPDGSNFTLKIRSTKLEDSAMYFCASSERMNTEAFFGQGTRLTVV.

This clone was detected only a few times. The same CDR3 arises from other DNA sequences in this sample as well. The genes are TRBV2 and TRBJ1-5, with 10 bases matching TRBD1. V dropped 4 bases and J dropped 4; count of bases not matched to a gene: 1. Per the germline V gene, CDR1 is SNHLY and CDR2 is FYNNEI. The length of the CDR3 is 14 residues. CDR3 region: CASSGTGGNQPQHF. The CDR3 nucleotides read TGTGCCAGCAGTGGGACAGGGGGGAATCAGCCCCAGCATTTT. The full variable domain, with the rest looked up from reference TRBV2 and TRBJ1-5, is EPEVTQTPSHQVTQMGQEVILRCVPISNHLYFYWYRQILGQKVEFLVSFYNNEISEKSEIFDDQFSVERPDGSNFTLKIRSTKLEDSAMYFCASSGTGGNQPQHFGDGTRLSIL.

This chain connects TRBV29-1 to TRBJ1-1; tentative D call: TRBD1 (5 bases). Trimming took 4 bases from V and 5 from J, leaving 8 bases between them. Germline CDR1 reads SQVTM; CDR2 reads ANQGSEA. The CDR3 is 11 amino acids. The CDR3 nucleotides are TGCAGCGTTGCCCGGGGGACTGAAGCTTTCTTT. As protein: CSVARGTEAFF. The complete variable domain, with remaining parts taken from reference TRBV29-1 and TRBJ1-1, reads SAVISQKPSRDICQRGTSLTIQCQVDSQVTMMFWYRQQPGQSLTLIATANQGSEATYESGFVIDKFPISRPNLTFSTLTVSNMSPEDSSIYLCSVARGTEAFFGQGTRLTVV.

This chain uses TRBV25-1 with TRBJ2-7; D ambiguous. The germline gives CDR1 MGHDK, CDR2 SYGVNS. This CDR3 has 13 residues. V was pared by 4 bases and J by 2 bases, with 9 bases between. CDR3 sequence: CASSVAGTYEQYF. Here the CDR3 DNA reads TGTGCCAGCAGTGTGGCCGGTACCTACGAGCAGTACTTC.

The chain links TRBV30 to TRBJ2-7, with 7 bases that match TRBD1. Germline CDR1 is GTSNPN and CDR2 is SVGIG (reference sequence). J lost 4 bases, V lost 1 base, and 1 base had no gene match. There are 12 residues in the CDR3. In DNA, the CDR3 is TGTGCCTGGAGTGAACAGGGGTACGAGCAGTACTTC. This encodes CAWSEQGYEQYF.

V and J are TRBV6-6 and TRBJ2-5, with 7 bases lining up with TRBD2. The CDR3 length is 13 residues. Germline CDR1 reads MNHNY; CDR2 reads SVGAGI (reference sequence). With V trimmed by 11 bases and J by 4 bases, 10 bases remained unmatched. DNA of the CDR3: TGTGCCTCTAGGGAGGCGGGAGCAGAGACCCAGTACTTC. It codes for CASREAGAETQYF.

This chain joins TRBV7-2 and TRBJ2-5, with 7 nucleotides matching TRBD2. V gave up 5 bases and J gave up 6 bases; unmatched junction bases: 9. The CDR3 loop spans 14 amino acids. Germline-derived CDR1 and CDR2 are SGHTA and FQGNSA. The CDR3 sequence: CASSIGGSAKTQYF. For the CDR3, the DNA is TGTGCCAGCAGCATAGGCGGGAGTGCGAAGACCCAGTACTTC.

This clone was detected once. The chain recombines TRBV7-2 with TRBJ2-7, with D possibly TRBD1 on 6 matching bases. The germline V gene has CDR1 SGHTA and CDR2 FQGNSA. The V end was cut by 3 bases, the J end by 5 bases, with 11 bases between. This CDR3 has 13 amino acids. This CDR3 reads CASSFQGINEQYF. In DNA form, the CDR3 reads TGTGCCAGCAGCTTCCAGGGGATCAACGAGCAGTACTTC.

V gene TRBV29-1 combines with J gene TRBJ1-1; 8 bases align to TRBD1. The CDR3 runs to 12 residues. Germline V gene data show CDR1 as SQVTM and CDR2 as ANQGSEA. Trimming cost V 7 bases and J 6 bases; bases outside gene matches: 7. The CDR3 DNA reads TGCAGCGGGCTAGGACAGGGTGCTGAAGCTTTCTTT. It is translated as CSGLGQGAEAFF.

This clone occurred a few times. The CDR3 bases are TGTGCCATCAGCCCCCTCCAGGTAGCTGGGGCCAACGTCCTGACTTTC. Translation: CAISPLQVAGANVLTF. The J gene is TRBJ2-6, the V gene TRBV10-3; D unclear. This CDR3 is built from 16 residues. The germline V gene has CDR1 ENHRY and CDR2 SYGVKD. V was trimmed by 6 bases and J by 2 bases, leaving 14 bases between them.

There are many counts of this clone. CDR3 region: CASSVGPTNTEAFF. In DNA form, the CDR3 reads TGTGCCAGCAGCGTGGGCCCGACGAACACTGAAGCTTTCTTT. The genes are TRBV9 and TRBJ1-1; no clear D gene. Per the germline V gene, CDR1 is SGDLS and CDR2 is YYNGEE. Trimming pared 2 bases from V and 1 base from J, leaving 9 bases between. There are 14 residues in the CDR3.

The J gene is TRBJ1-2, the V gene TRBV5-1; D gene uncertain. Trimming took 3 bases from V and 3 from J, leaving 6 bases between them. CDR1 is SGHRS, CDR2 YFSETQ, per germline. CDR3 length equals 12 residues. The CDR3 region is CASSSGDYGYTF. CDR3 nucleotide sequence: TGCGCCAGCAGCTCCGGGGACTATGGCTACACCTTC.